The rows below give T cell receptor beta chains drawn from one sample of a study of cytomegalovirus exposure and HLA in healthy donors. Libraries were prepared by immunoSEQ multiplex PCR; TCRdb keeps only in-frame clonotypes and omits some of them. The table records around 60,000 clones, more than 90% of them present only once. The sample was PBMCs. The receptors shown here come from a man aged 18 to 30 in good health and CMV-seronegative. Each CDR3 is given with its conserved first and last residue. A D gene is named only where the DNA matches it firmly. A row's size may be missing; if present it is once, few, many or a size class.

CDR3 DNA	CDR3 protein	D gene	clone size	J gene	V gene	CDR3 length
TGTGCCAGCAGGGGACCGGGACAGGGGGCCTACGAGCAGTACTTC	CASRGPGQGAYEQYF	TRBD1	NA	TRBJ2-7	TRBV6-5	15
TGTGCCAGCTCCCTTGGACAGGGGGCGGGAAAGAACACTGAAGCTTTCTTT	CASSLGQGAGKNTEAFF	TRBD1	NA	TRBJ1-1	TRBV18	17
TGTGCCAGCTCACCTGTCCCGGGGTCTGAGGAGACCCAGTACTTC	CASSPVPGSEETQYF	NA	NA	TRBJ2-5	TRBV18	15
TGCGCCAGCAGCGCTAGCGGGAATATCGAGCAGTACTTC	CASSASGNIEQYF	TRBD2	NA	TRBJ2-7	TRBV5-1	13
TGTGCCAGCAGTTTAAGGCTAGCGGGGCGTGGGGACTCTGGGGCCAACGTCCTGACTTTC	CASSLRLAGRGDSGANVLTF	TRBD2	once	TRBJ2-6	TRBV28	20
TGTGCCAGCAGCGTACAGGGGGCTAACTATGGCTACACCTTC	CASSVQGANYGYTF	TRBD1	NA	TRBJ1-2	TRBV9	14
TGTGCCAGCTCACGGCGCTCGGGGAACACCGGGGAGCTGTTTTTT	CASSRRSGNTGELFF	NA	NA	TRBJ2-2	TRBV18	15
TGCAGTGTTGACAGGGCCTATGGCTACACCTTC	CSVDRAYGYTF	TRBD1	NA	TRBJ1-2	TRBV20-1	11
TGTGCCAGCAGCGCAAGGCTCCTAGCGGGAGGGCCGGGCGAGCAGTACTTC	CASSARLLAGGPGEQYF	TRBD2	NA	TRBJ2-7	TRBV13	17
TGTGCCAGCAGTTACGACAGGGCCGTTCCGCATTTT	CASSYDRAVPHF	TRBD1	once	TRBJ1-5	TRBV6-6	12
TGTGCCAGCAGTTTATCACAGGTTAACTATGGCTACACCTTC	CASSLSQVNYGYTF	NA	NA	TRBJ1-2	TRBV28	14
TGTGCCTGGATAGATGGGGCTTCCGGGGAGCTGTTTTTT	CAWIDGASGELFF	NA	NA	TRBJ2-2	TRBV30	13
TGCGCCAGCAGCCCGGGACTAGCGGGAGCGGGGGGGGTGTTCGGTGAGCAGTTCTTC	CASSPGLAGAGGVFGEQFF	TRBD2	NA	TRBJ2-1	TRBV5-1	19
TGTGCCAGCAGCTTTGTGACAGCCTCTGGAAACACCATATATTTT	CASSFVTASGNTIYF	NA	NA	TRBJ1-3	TRBV7-9	15
TGTGCCAGCAGCCCAGGGACTAGCGGGCCAAGCGAGACCCAGTACTTC	CASSPGTSGPSETQYF	TRBD2	once	TRBJ2-5	TRBV7-3	16
TGTGCCAGCAGCCCGGGACAGAACTCCTACGAGCAGTACTTC	CASSPGQNSYEQYF	TRBD1	NA	TRBJ2-7	TRBV6-6	14
TGTGCCAGCAGCAAAGGACAGGTCGGGCCACAAGAGACCCAGTACTTC	CASSKGQVGPQETQYF	NA	NA	TRBJ2-5	TRBV21-1	16
TGTGCCAGCAGCTTGGCGACAGGATCGAACACCGGGGAGCTGTTTTTT	CASSLATGSNTGELFF	NA	few	TRBJ2-2	TRBV11-1	16
TGTGCCAGCACTATCGACAGGGTGGATGAGCAGTACTTC	CASTIDRVDEQYF	TRBD1	once	TRBJ2-7	TRBV6-6	13
TGTGCCAGCAGTCTACCGGGAGGGGCCAACGTCCTGACTTTC	CASSLPGGANVLTF	NA	NA	TRBJ2-6	TRBV5-4	14
TGTGCCAGCAGCCCCATACGGCGGGAGGGCGCAGATACGCAGTATTTT	CASSPIRREGADTQYF	TRBD2	NA	TRBJ2-3	TRBV11-2	16
TGTGCCAGCAGCTTCCAACCCAAACGAGGGGGAACCTACTACGAGCAGTACTTC	CASSFQPKRGGTYYEQYF	NA	NA	TRBJ2-7	TRBV11-2	18
TGTGCCAGCAGTGACTCGGGAGCAGATACGCAGTATTTT	CASSDSGADTQYF	NA	NA	TRBJ2-3	TRBV9	13
TGTGCCAGCAGCTTAGGGCTAGCGGGAGTATATGAGCAGTTCTTC	CASSLGLAGVYEQFF	TRBD2	NA	TRBJ2-1	TRBV5-4	15
TGTGCCAGCAGCTCTAGCGGGAATTCCTACAATGAGCAGTTCTTC	CASSSSGNSYNEQFF	TRBD2	once	TRBJ2-1	TRBV7-3	15
TGTGCCAGCAGCTCTCCCGAGGCGAGCTCCTACAATGAGCAGTTCTTC	CASSSPEASSYNEQFF	NA	NA	TRBJ2-1	TRBV7-2	16
TGTGCCAGCAGCTTGGGACAGGGTAACATTCAGTACTTC	CASSLGQGNIQYF	TRBD1	NA	TRBJ2-4	TRBV7-9	13
TGTGCCAGCAGTCCCACGAACACCGGGGAGCTGTTTTTT	CASSPTNTGELFF	NA	NA	TRBJ2-2	TRBV27	13
TGTGCCAGCACCAAGGGGCAGGGGATATACGAGCAGTACTTC	CASTKGQGIYEQYF	NA	NA	TRBJ2-7	TRBV28	14
TGCGCCAGCAGCCCTACGAATGGCGGGGAGCTGTTTTTT	CASSPTNGGELFF	NA	NA	TRBJ2-2	TRBV5-1	13
TGTGCCAGCAGCTTGTTCGTCCAGGGAAATCAAGAGACCCAGTACTTC	CASSLFVQGNQETQYF	NA	NA	TRBJ2-5	TRBV5-6	16
TGCGCCAGCAGCCAGGGGTGGGCAGGGGGCCCCACAGATACGCAGTATTTT	CASSQGWAGGPTDTQYF	TRBD1	NA	TRBJ2-3	TRBV4-1	17
TGTGCCAGCAGTTTAGACGGGACTAGCGGAAACATTCAGTACTTC	CASSLDGTSGNIQYF	TRBD2	NA	TRBJ2-4	TRBV27	15
TGTGCCAGCAGTTTTAGCGGGATCAGTACAGATACGCAGTATTTT	CASSFSGISTDTQYF	TRBD2	NA	TRBJ2-3	TRBV2	15
TGCGCCAGCAGACCCCGACAGGGGAACTATGGCTACACCTTC	CASRPRQGNYGYTF	TRBD1	NA	TRBJ1-2	TRBV5-1	14
TGTGCCAGCAGCCAATTTAGTAGCGGGCCCCAGCATTTT	CASSQFSSGPQHF	NA	once	TRBJ1-5	TRBV9	13
TGTGCCAGCAGCACGGGACTAGCGGCCCAAGAGACCCAGTACTTC	CASSTGLAAQETQYF	TRBD2	NA	TRBJ2-5	TRBV11-2	15
TGTGCCAGCTCACCGCAGGGGAGTGGAATCACTGAAGCTTTCTTT	CASSPQGSGITEAFF	NA	NA	TRBJ1-1	TRBV18	15
TGTGCCAGTAGTCGCTACGGGGAAAACCAAGAGACCCAGTACTTC	CASSRYGENQETQYF	NA	NA	TRBJ2-5	TRBV19	15
TGTGCCAGCTCGGGACAGGGGAAGGACGAGCAGTACTTC	CASSGQGKDEQYF	TRBD1	NA	TRBJ2-7	TRBV11-1	13
TGTGCCAGCAGCGTAGTCCCCAGAAGCTCTGGGGCCAACGTCCTGACTTTC	CASSVVPRSSGANVLTF	NA	NA	TRBJ2-6	TRBV9	17
TGTGCCTGTACTAGCGGGAGAAGTCTAGAGCAGTTCTTC	CACTSGRSLEQFF	TRBD2	few	TRBJ2-1	TRBV30	13
TGTGCCTGGAGAACAGACCAAGAGACCCAGTACTTC	CAWRTDQETQYF	NA	NA	TRBJ2-5	TRBV30	12
TGCGCCAGCAGCTTGGTGGCCGGAGACTACGAGCAGTACTTC	CASSLVAGDYEQYF	NA	NA	TRBJ2-7	TRBV5-1	14
TGTGCCAGCAGCCCGGGACTATCAGGGGAAGAGACCCAGTACTTC	CASSPGLSGEETQYF	NA	NA	TRBJ2-5	TRBV7-9	15
TGTGCCAGTAGGACAGCGGAGGTCGGAAACACCATATATTTT	CASRTAEVGNTIYF	NA	NA	TRBJ1-3	TRBV2	14
TGTGCTAGCAGCTTAGCTGACGGGACTAGCGCTGGCAATGAGCAGTTCTTC	CASSLADGTSAGNEQFF	TRBD2	once	TRBJ2-1	TRBV7-7	17
TGTGCCAGTACCCGGGACGGGAGCTCCTACAATGAGCAGTTCTTC	CASTRDGSSYNEQFF	NA	NA	TRBJ2-1	TRBV19	15